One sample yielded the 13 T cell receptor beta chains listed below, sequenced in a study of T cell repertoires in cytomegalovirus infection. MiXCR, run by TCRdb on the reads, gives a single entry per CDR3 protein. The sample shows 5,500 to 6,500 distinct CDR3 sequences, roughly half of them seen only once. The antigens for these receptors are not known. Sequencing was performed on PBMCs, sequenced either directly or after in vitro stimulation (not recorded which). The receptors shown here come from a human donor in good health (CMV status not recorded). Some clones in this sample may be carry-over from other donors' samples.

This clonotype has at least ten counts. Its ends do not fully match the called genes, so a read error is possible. DNA for the CDR3: TGTTCCAGCAGCTGGGACACCCCTGTCTACGAGCAGTACTTC. This codes for CSSSWDTPVYEQYF. The chain joins TRBV7-8 to TRBJ2-7; TRBD1 is a possible D gene (6 bases). Germline CDR1 is SGHVS and CDR2 is FQNEAQ. The CDR3 has 14 residues.

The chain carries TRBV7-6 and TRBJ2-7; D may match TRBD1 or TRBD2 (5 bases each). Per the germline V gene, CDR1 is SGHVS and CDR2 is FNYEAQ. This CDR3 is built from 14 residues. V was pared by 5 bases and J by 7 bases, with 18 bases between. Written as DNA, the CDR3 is TGTGCCAGCAGCCCCCGGCGCAGGGACGGAGAGCAGTACTTC. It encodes CASSPRRRDGEQYF.

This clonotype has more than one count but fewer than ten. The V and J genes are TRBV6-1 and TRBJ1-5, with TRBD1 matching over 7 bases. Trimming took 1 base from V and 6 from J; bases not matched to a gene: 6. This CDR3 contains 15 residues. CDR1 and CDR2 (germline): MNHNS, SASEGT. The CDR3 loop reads CASSEEAGGVQPQHF. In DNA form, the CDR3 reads TGTGCCAGCAGTGAAGAAGCAGGGGGGGTTCAGCCCCAGCATTTT.

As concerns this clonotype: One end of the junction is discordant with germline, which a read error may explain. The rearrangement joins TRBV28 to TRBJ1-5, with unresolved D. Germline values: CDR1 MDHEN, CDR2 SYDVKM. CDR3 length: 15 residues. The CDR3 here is CSSRPKLYSNQPHHF. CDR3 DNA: TGTTCCAGCAGGCCGAAACTCTATAGCAATCAGCCCCATCATTTT.

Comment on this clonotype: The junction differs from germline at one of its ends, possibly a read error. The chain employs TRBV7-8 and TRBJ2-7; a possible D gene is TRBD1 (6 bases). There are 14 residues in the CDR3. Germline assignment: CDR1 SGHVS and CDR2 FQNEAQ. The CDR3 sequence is CASSWDTPFDRQSF. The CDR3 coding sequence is TGTGCCAGCAGCTGGGACACCCCTTTCGACAGGCAGTCCTTC.

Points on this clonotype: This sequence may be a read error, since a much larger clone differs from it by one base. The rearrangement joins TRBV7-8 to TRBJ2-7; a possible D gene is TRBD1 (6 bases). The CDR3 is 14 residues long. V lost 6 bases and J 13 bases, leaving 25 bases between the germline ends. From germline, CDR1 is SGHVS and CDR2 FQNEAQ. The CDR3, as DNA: TGTGCCAGCAGATGGGACACCCCTTGCGACGAGAATTACTTC. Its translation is CASRWDTPCDENYF.

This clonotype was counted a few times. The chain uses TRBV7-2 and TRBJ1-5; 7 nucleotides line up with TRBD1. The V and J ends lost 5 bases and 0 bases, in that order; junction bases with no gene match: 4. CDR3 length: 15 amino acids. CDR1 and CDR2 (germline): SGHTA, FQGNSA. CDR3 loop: CASSPGGASNQPQHF. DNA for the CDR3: TGTGCCAGCAGCCCAGGGGGAGCTAGCAATCAGCCCCAGCATTTT.

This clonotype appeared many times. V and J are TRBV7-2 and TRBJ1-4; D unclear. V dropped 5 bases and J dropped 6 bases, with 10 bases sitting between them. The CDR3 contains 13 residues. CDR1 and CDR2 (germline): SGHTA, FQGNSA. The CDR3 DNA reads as TGTGCCAGCAGCACCCGGGCTCATGAAAAACTGTTTTTT. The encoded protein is CASSTRAHEKLFF.

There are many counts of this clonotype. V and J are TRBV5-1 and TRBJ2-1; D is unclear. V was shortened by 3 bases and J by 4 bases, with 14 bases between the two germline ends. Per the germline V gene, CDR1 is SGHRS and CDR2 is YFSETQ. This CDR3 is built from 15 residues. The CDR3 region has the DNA TGCGCCAGCAGCTGGGTGGCACCCCAATACAATGAGCAGTTCTTC. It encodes CASSWVAPQYNEQFF.

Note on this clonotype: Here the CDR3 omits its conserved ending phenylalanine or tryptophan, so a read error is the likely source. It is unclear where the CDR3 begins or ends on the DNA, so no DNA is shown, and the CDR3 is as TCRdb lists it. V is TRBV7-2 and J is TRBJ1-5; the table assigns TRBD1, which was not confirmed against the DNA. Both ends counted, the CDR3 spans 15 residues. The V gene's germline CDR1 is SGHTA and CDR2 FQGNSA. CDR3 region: CASRHGTASNQPPHL.

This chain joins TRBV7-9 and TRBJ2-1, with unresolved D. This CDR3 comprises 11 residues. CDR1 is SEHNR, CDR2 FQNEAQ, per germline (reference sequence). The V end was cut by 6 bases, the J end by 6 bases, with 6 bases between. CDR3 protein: CASRAPNEQFF. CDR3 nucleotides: TGTGCCAGCAGGGCCCCCAATGAGCAGTTCTTC. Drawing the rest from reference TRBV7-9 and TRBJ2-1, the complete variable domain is DTGVSQNPRHKITKRGQNVTFRCDPISEHNRLYWYRQTLGQGPEFLTYFQNEAQLEKSRLLSDRFSAERPKGSFSTLEIQRTEQGDSAMYLCASRAPNEQFFGPGTRLTVL.

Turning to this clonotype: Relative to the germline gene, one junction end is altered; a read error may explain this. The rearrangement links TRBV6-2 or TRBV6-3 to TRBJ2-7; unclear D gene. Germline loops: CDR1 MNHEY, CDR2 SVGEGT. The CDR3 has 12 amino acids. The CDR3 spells CASSYPPPEHDF. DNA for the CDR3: TGTGCAAGCAGTTACCCCCCCCCCGAGCATGACTTC.

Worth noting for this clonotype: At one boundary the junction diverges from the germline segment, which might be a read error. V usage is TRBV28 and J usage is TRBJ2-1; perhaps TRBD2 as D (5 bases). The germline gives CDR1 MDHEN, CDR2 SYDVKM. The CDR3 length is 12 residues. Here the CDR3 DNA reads TGTGACAGCAGTTTTTACCTAGCTGATCAGTTTTTC. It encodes CDSSFYLADQFF.